The 21 T cell receptor beta chains presented below share a single source sample, sequenced in a study of cytomegalovirus exposure and HLA in healthy donors. Both 60 Vbeta primers and 13 Jbeta primers went into the PCR. Sequenced by immunoSEQ multiplex PCR; TCRdb stores in-frame clones only, minus some. This repertoire shows about 180,000 clones, 77% found once; its top ten account for 1.4%. The sequenced sample consisted of PBMCs. These receptors originate from a man between 18 and 29 years old in good health and CMV-seronegative.

The chain links TRBV6-5 to TRBJ1-2, with 10 bases lining up with TRBD1. The CDR3 covers 15 residues. Germline trimming cut 1 base from V and 5 bases from J; bases unmatched to any gene: 4. Per germline, CDR1 MNHEY and CDR2 SVGAGI. Here the CDR3 reads CASSYWGQGMYGYTF. The DNA of the CDR3 is TGTGCCAGCAGTTACTGGGGACAGGGGATGTATGGCTACACCTTC.

This sequence joins TRBV18 and TRBJ2-5; TRBD1 aligns across 7 bases. CDR3 size: 15 residues. V shed 3 bases and J 4 bases; nucleotides not matched to a gene: 8. The V gene's germline CDR1 is KGHSH and CDR2 LQKENI. CDR3 loop: CASSPRATGVETQYF. CDR3 nucleotide sequence: TGTGCCAGCTCACCGAGGGCCACAGGGGTAGAGACCCAGTACTTC. Drawing the rest from reference TRBV18 and TRBJ2-5, the complete variable domain is NAGVMQNPRHLVRRRGQEARLRCSPMKGHSHVYWYRQLPEEGLKFMVYLQKENIIDESGMPKERFSAEFPKEGPSILRIQQVVRGDSAAYFCASSPRATGVETQYFGPGTRLLVL.

V is TRBV2 and J is TRBJ2-5; no firm D call. The CDR3 sequence is 13 residues long. With 7 bases removed from V and 5 bases from J, the gap between germline ends came to 14 bases. Germline V lookup: CDR1 SNHLY, CDR2 FYNNEI. CDR3 sequence: CASNRVPRETQYF. For the CDR3, the DNA is TGTGCCAGCAACCGGGTTCCGCGGGAGACCCAGTACTTC.

V and J are TRBV14 and TRBJ2-7, with 10 bases lining up with TRBD2. Germline V gives CDR1 SGHDN, CDR2 FVKESK. V shed 3 bases and J 0 bases; nucleotides not matched to a gene: 2. The CDR3 contains 15 residues. CDR3 sequence: CASSHGTSASYEQYF. The CDR3 DNA is TGTGCCAGCAGCCATGGGACTAGCGCCTCCTACGAGCAGTACTTC.

The rearrangement links TRBV6-5 to TRBJ1-1; D perhaps matches TRBD1 (5 bases). Germline values: CDR1 MNHEY, CDR2 SVGAGI. V was clipped by 8 bases and J by 2 bases, with 12 bases between them. The CDR3 totals 13 residues. CDR3 amino acids: CASGGGRNTEAFF. Written as DNA, the CDR3 is TGTGCCAGCGGGGGAGGCAGAAACACTGAAGCTTTCTTT.

The chain is built from TRBV18 and TRBJ2-3; D is perhaps TRBD1 (6 bases). This CDR3 is built from 15 residues. Trimming cost V 2 bases and J 3 bases, with 12 bases left between them. Per germline, CDR1 KGHSH and CDR2 LQKENI. The CDR3 region has the DNA TGTGCCAGCTCACCAAACGCAGGGGTAACAGATACGCAGTATTTT. Translated: CASSPNAGVTDTQYF.

The count of this clone is one. The chain couples TRBV6-5 to TRBJ1-2; D is undetermined. The V gene's germline CDR1 is MNHEY and CDR2 SVGAGI. CDR3 length equals 13 residues. V was trimmed by 4 bases and J by 2 bases, leaving 8 bases between them. As DNA, the CDR3 is TGTGCCAGCAGTTTCTACGAAAACTATGGCTACACCTTC. Translating it yields CASSFYENYGYTF.

The V and J genes are TRBV9 and TRBJ2-1; 11 positions agree with TRBD1. The CDR3 loop spans 16 amino acids. Germline V gives CDR1 SGDLS, CDR2 YYNGEE. V lost 2 bases to trimming and J lost 9 bases; unmatched junction nucleotides: 10. DNA of the CDR3: TGTGCCAGCAGCGTCCGGACAGGGGGCGCATCCAGTGAGCAGTTCTTC. Residues: CASSVRTGGASSEQFF.

The V call is TRBV5-4, the J call TRBJ2-2; D not certain. V was trimmed by 4 bases and J by 4 bases, leaving 8 bases between them. In germline, CDR1 is SGHNT, CDR2 YYREEE (reference sequence). The CDR3 is 13 amino acids. CDR3 loop: CASSPGATGELFF. CDR3 sequence (DNA): TGTGCCAGCAGCCCTGGAGCCACCGGGGAGCTGTTTTTT.

The chain uses TRBV7-8 and TRBJ1-2; D gene uncertain. There are 16 residues in the CDR3. Germline V CDR1 and CDR2: SGHVS, FQNEAQ. Trimming shortened V by 0 bases and J by 2 bases, and 13 bases separated the two germline ends. The CDR3 coding sequence is TGTGCCAGCAGCTTAGCTTCCGGGAACCTAAACTATGGCTACACCTTC. Amino acids: CASSLASGNLNYGYTF.

The V and J genes are TRBV2 and TRBJ2-2; 7 bases are shared with TRBD1. The CDR3 spans 15 residues. CDR1 and CDR2 from the germline V gene are SNHLY and FYNNEI. V lost 10 bases to trimming and J lost 4 bases; unmatched junction nucleotides: 12. The DNA of the CDR3 is TGTGCCACCTCACCCGACAGGGTAATCACCGGGGAGCTGTTTTTT. It encodes CATSPDRVITGELFF.

The chain joins TRBV27 to TRBJ2-2; D may be TRBD2 (5 bases). The germline CDR1 and CDR2 sequences are MNHEY and SMNVEV (reference sequence). Trimming pared 5 bases from V and 1 base from J, leaving 14 bases between. CDR3 length equals 16 residues. In DNA, the CDR3 is TGTGCCAGCAGTATCAGCGGAAGACTGAACACCGGGGAGCTGTTTTTT. Translated, it gives CASSISGRLNTGELFF.

V and J are TRBV5-8 and TRBJ2-1; no clear D. V lost 2 bases, J lost 4 bases, and 10 bases lay in between. The germline CDR1 and CDR2 sequences are SGHTS and YDEGEE. This CDR3 is 14 amino acids long. CDR3 coding DNA: TGTGCCAGCAGCTTTCATGGGCAGTACAATGAGCAGTTCTTC. It is translated as CASSFHGQYNEQFF.

The J gene is TRBJ2-6, the V gene TRBV7-8; D is ambiguous. This CDR3 is built from 14 residues. Germline loops: CDR1 SGHVS, CDR2 FQNEAQ. Trimming removed 4 bases from V and 4 bases from J, with 8 bases in between. CDR3 bases: TGTGCCAGCAGCTCGAGTACCGGGGCCAACGTCCTGACTTTC. Translating gives CASSSSTGANVLTF.

This chain uses TRBV10-3 with TRBJ2-3; D might be TRBD2 (5 bases). Per the germline V gene, CDR1 is ENHRY and CDR2 is SYGVKD. V was cut by 2 bases and J by 4 bases, with 13 bases left in between. The CDR3 is 15 amino acids. DNA of the CDR3: TGTGCCATCAGTGAGCCCAACGCGGGTTCAGATACGCAGTATTTT. Encoded protein: CAISEPNAGSDTQYF.

The rearrangement uses TRBV23-1 and TRBJ1-6; D is uncertain. TRBV23-1 is an ORF; its function is uncertain. The CDR3 has 17 residues. Between the trimmed V and J ends, which lost 3 bases and 7 bases, there was a span of 19 bases. The CDR3 DNA reads TGCGCCAGCAGTCAGCGTAACAACTTAGAGGGCAATTCACCCCTCCACTTT. It is translated as CASSQRNNLEGNSPLHF.

This clone occurred once. The chain combines TRBV6-5 with TRBJ1-2; no firm D call. The CDR3 sequence is 15 residues long. Trimming took off 6 bases at V and 3 bases at J, with 17 bases between the two ends. Looked up from germline, CDR1 is MNHEY and CDR2 is SVGAGI. The DNA for the CDR3 is TGTGCCAGCAGGAGGGCGGTTTCTGTGGACTATGGCTACACCTTC. It yields the protein CASRRAVSVDYGYTF.

The CDR3 loop is CATSTRQGHYGYTF. The CDR3 DNA follows: TGTGCCACCAGCACCAGACAGGGTCACTATGGCTACACCTTC. J is TRBJ1-2 and V is TRBV15; 7 bases are a match to TRBD1. Germline lookup yields CDR1 LNHNV and CDR2 YYDKDF (reference sequence). CDR3 size: 14 residues. The J segment lost 3 bases and the V segment lost 4 bases, leaving 5 bases of the junction unmatched. Together with reference TRBV15 and TRBJ1-2, the CDR3 gives the full variable domain: DAMVIQNPRYQVTQFGKPVTLSCSQTLNHNVMYWYQQKSSQAPKLLFHYYDKDFNNEADTPDNFQSRRPNTSFCFLDIRSPGLGDTAMYLCATSTRQGHYGYTFGSGTRLTVV.

The rearrangement links TRBV7-9 to TRBJ1-3; D unclear. The CDR3 sequence is 15 residues long. Trimming took 7 bases from V and 0 from J, leaving 13 bases between them. Germline loops: CDR1 SEHNR, CDR2 FQNEAQ (reference sequence). CDR3 sequence (DNA): TGTGCCAGCACAAAACAGTCCTACTCTGGAAACACCATATATTTT. This gives the protein CASTKQSYSGNTIYF.

The chain carries TRBV28 and TRBJ1-5; a possible D gene is TRBD1 (6 bases). The germline V gene has CDR1 MDHEN and CDR2 SYDVKM. The V gene lost 5 bases and the J gene lost 4 bases, with 21 bases spanning the gap. CDR3 length: 17 amino acids. DNA of the CDR3: TGTGCCAGCAGTCCTAATAAACGGGGCAGGGGAAATCAGCCCCAGCATTTT. Amino acid sequence: CASSPNKRGRGNQPQHF.

The rearrangement uses TRBV29-1 and TRBJ2-1; tentatively, D is TRBD1 (6 bases). This CDR3 has 14 amino acids. V dropped 1 base and J dropped 0 bases, with 7 bases sitting between them. Per germline, CDR1 SQVTM and CDR2 ANQGSEA. The CDR3 reads CSVEGQASYNEQFF. CDR3 coding DNA: TGCAGCGTTGAAGGACAGGCCTCCTACAATGAGCAGTTCTTC.